Below are 5 T cell receptor beta chains sequenced from a single sample in a study of low-dose radiotherapy and immunotherapy resistance in tumors. Primers targeting TRAV and TRBV primed first-strand cDNA, covering alpha and beta chains. A constant-region primer paired with the V-primer adapter amplified TCRs over about 18 PCR cycles. TCRdb re-called the reads through MiXCR, storing one row per CDR3 protein. The repertoire includes 17,000 or so distinct CDR3 sequences, 70% of them detected once, and 5.5% to 7% sits in the top ten. These receptors were collected from a human donor with advanced metastatic prostate, ovarian, gallbladder or colorectal cancer (not recorded which). This table probably holds off-target reads from a library built for another chain.

The chain recombines TRBV7-9 with TRBJ2-1; possible D gene TRBD2, 6 bases. V was cut by 6 bases and J by 7 bases, with 22 bases left in between. CDR1 and CDR2 from the germline V gene are SEHNR and FQNEAQ (reference sequence). CDR3 length: 16 residues. The CDR3 loop is CASSLFHGGFPNEQFF. In DNA, the CDR3 is TGTGCCAGCAGTCTCTTTCACGGAGGGTTTCCGAATGAGCAGTTCTTC.

This chain connects TRBV28 to TRBJ2-7; TRBD1 matches 9 bases. The CDR3 totals 16 residues. V shed 2 bases, J shed 1 base, and the junction held 6 bases outside the gene matches. Germline CDR1 MDHEN, CDR2 SYDVKM. CDR3 in amino acids: CASSLQGQGLSYEQYF. The CDR3 region has the DNA TGTGCCAGCAGTTTACAGGGACAGGGATTGTCCTACGAGCAGTACTTC.

The rearrangement joins TRBV6-6 to TRBJ1-5; 9 bases line up with TRBD1. V shed 8 bases, J shed 3 bases, and the junction held 11 bases outside the gene matches. CDR1 and CDR2 (germline): MNHNY, SVGAGI (reference sequence). CDR3 length: 16 amino acids. CDR3 protein: CASRMTGTGNNQPQHF. Written as DNA, the CDR3 is TGTGCCAGCCGCATGACAGGGACAGGGAACAATCAGCCCCAGCATTTT.

The chain has TRBV6-2 or TRBV6-3 and TRBJ1-5; no definite D call. V was shortened by 0 bases and J by 6 bases, with 15 bases between the two germline ends. Germline values: CDR1 MNHEY, CDR2 SVGEGT. CDR3 length equals 16 residues. The CDR3 nucleotides read TGTGCCAGCAGTTACTCGATGTCAGGATGGGTTCAGCCCCAGCATTTT. As protein: CASSYSMSGWVQPQHF.

The gene calls are TRBV20-1 and TRBJ2-1, with a tentative D call TRBD2 (6 bases). The CDR3 consists of 14 residues. The V gene lost 5 bases and the J gene lost 5 bases, with 16 bases spanning the gap. Germline lookup yields CDR1 DFQATT and CDR2 SNEGSKA (reference sequence). CDR3 nucleotides: TGCAGTGCTTACCCCTCGGGAGTCGACAATGAGCAGTTCTTC. It encodes CSAYPSGVDNEQFF.